Described below is a single TCR beta chain sequence and its context. This entry is derived from a study of blood T cell repertoires in COVID-19. Looking at the study overall: The United States, Italy and Spain were the sources of the acute and convalescent COVID-19 samples. PBMCs, B-cell-depleted T cells, or T cells provided the cDNA or gDNA that made up the material.

Between the trimmed V and J ends, which lost 5 bases and 12 bases, there was a span of 23 bases. This CDR3 has 16 amino acids. The germline V gene has CDR1 SGHTA and CDR2 FQGNSA. Authors' methods: Estimated nucleated cell counts came from reference gene primer amplification. Measured with immunoSEQ multiplex PCR; TCRdb has only the in-frame clones, and not every one. V and J calls and clone size are as listed in that table; D and trimming were resolved from the DNA. Of approximately 140,000 clones in the sample, 84% were seen once. This receptor was identified in a human donor in a cohort sampled during active COVID-19. The rearrangement uses TRBV7-2 and TRBJ2-6, with D perhaps matching TRBD1 (6 bases). The source material was peripheral blood. The CDR3 loop reads CASSPGAGSRFGVLTF. The CDR3 nucleotides are TGTGCCAGCAGCCCAGGGGCAGGGAGTCGGTTCGGCGTCCTGACTTTC.